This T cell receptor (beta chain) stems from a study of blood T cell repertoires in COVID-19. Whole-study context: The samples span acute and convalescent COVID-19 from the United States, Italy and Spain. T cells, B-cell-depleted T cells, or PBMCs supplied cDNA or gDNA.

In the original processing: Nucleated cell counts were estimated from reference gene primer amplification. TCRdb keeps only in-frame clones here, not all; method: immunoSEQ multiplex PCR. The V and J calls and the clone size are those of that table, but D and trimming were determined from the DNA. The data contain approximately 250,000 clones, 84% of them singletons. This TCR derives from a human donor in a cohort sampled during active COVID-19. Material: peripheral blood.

The CDR3 spells CASSLGTASQETQYF. The CDR3 nucleotides read TGTGCCAGTAGCCTGGGGACAGCCAGCCAAGAGACCCAGTACTTC. The chain links TRBV19 to TRBJ2-5, with TRBD1 matching 7 bases. This CDR3 has 15 residues. Germline loops: CDR1 LNHDA, CDR2 SQIVND (reference sequence). With V trimmed by 6 bases and J by 1 base, 8 bases remained unmatched.